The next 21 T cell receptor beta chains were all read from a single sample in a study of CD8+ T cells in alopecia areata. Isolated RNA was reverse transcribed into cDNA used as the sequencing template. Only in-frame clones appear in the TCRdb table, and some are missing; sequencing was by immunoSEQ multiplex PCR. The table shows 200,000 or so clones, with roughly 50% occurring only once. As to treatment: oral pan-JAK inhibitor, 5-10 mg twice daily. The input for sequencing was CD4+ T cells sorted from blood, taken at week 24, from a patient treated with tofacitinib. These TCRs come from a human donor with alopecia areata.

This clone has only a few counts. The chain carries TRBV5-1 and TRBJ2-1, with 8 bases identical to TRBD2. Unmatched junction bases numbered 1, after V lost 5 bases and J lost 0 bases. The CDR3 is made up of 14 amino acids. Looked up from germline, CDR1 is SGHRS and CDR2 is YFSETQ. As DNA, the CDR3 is TGCGCCAGCAGAGGGACTAGCTCCTACAATGAGCAGTTCTTC. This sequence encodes CASRGTSSYNEQFF.

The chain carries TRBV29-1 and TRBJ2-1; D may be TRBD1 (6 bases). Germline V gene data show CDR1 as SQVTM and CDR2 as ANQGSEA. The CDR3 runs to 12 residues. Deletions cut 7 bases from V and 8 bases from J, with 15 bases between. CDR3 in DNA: TGCAGCGGATCTGACAGGTCCTATGAGCAGTTCTTC. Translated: CSGSDRSYEQFF.

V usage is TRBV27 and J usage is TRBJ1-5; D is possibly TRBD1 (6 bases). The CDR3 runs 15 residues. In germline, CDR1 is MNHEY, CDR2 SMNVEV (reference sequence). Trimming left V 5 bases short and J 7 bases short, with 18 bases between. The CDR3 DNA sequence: TGTGCCAGCAGTGCCGACAGGTGGGCGGAACAGCCCCAGCATTTT. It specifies CASSADRWAEQPQHF.

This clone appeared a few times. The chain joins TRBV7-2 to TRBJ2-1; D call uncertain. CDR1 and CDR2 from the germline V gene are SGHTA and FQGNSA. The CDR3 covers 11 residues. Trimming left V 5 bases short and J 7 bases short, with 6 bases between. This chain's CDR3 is CASSPANEQFF. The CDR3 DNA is TGTGCCAGCAGCCCAGCGAATGAGCAGTTCTTC.

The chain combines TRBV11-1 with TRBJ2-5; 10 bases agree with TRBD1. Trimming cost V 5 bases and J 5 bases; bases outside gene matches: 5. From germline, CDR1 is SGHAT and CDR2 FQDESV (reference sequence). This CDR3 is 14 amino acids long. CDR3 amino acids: CASSHDRGQETQYF. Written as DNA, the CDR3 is TGTGCCAGCAGCCATGACAGGGGGCAGGAGACCCAGTACTTC.

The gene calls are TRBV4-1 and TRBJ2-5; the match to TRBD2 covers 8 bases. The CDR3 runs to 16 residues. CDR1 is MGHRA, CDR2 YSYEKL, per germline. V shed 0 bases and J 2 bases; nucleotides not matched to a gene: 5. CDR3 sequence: CASSQELADRQETQYF. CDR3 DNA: TGCGCCAGCAGCCAAGAACTAGCGGACCGGCAAGAGACCCAGTACTTC.

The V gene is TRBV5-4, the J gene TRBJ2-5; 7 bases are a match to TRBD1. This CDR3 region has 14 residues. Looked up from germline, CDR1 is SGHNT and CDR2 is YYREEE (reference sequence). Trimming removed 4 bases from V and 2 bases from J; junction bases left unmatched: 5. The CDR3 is CASSRDSGQETQYF. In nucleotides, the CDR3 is TGTGCCAGCAGCAGGGACAGTGGACAAGAGACCCAGTACTTC.

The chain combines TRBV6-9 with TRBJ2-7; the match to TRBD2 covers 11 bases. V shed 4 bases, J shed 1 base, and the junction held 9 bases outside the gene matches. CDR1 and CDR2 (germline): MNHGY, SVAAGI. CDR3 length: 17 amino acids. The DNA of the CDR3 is TGTGCCAGCAGTTCCCTAGCGGGGGGCGGGAGGTCCTACGAGCAGTACTTC. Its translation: CASSSLAGGGRSYEQYF.

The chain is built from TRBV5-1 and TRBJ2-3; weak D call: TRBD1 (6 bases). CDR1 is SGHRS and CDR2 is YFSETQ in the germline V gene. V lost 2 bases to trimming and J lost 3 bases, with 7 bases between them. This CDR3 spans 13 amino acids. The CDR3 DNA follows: TGCGCCAGCAGCTTACAGGGTACAGATACGCAGTATTTT. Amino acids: CASSLQGTDTQYF.

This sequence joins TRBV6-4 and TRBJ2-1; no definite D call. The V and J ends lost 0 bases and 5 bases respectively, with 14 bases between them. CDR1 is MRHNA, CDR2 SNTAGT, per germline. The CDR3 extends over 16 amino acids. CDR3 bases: TGTGCCAGCAGTGACTCCGGCCTCCAGCAACACAATGAGCAGTTCTTC. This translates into CASSDSGLQQHNEQFF.

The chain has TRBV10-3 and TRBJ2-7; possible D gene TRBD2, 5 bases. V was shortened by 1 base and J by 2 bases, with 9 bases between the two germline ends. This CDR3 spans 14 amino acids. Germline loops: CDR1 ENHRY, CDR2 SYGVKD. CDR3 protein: CAISEWLAAYEQYF. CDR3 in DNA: TGTGCCATCAGTGAGTGGCTAGCCGCCTACGAGCAGTACTTC.

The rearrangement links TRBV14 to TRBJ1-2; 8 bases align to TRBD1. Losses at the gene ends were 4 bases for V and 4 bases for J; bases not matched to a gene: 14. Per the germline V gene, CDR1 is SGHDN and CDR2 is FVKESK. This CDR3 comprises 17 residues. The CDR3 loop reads CASSPRTGIRGGYGYTF. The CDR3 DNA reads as TGTGCCAGCAGCCCAAGGACAGGGATAAGAGGAGGCTATGGCTACACCTTC.

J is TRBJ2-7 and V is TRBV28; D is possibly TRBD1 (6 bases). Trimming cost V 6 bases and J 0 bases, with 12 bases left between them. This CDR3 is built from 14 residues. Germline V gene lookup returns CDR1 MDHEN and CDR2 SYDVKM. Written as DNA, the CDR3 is TGTGCCAGCAGCCCGGGACACCTCTCCTACGAGCAGTACTTC. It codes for CASSPGHLSYEQYF.

The CDR3 reads CASTGGSKNEQFF. In nucleotides, the CDR3 is TGTGCCTCGACAGGGGGTAGCAAAAATGAGCAGTTCTTC. This chain uses TRBV30 with TRBJ2-1; 9 nucleotides agree with TRBD1. Germline trimming cut 7 bases from V and 7 bases from J; bases unmatched to any gene: 8. CDR3 size: 13 residues. Germline CDR1 reads GTSNPN; CDR2 reads SVGIG (reference sequence). The full variable domain, its missing parts supplied by reference TRBV30 and TRBJ2-1, is SQTIHQWPATLVQPVGSPLSLECTVEGTSNPNLYWYRQAAGRGLQLLFYSVGIGQISSEVPQNLSASRPQDRQFILSSKKLLLSDSGFYLCASTGGSKNEQFFGPGTRLTVL.

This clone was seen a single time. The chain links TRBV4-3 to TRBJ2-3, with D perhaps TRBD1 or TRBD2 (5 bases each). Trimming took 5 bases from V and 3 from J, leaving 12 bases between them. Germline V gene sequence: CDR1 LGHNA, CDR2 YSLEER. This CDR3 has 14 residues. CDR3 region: CASSDRGITDTQYF. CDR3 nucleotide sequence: TGCGCCAGCAGCGACAGAGGGATTACAGATACGCAGTATTTT.

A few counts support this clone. The CDR3 DNA follows: TGTGCCAGCTCACCACTCCGGGAGAATCAGCCCCAGCATTTT. Translated: CASSPLRENQPQHF. The chain recombines TRBV18 with TRBJ1-5; D gene uncertain. From germline, CDR1 is KGHSH and CDR2 LQKENI. The V and J ends lost 1 base and 4 bases respectively, with 8 bases between them. This CDR3 comprises 14 residues.

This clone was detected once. CDR3 residues: CASSPTGGETQYF. The CDR3 bases are TGTGCCAGCTCACCGACGGGAGGAGAGACCCAGTACTTC. This chain links TRBV18 with TRBJ2-5; 7 positions agree with TRBD2. The CDR3 loop spans 13 amino acids. V was pared by 3 bases and J by 4 bases, with 2 bases of the junction left unmatched. CDR1 is KGHSH and CDR2 is LQKENI in the germline V gene.

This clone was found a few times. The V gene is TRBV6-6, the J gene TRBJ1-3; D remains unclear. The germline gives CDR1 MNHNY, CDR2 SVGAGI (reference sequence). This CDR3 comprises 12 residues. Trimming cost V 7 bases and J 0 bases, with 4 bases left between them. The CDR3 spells CASKSSGNTIYF. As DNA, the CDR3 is TGTGCCAGCAAGAGCTCTGGAAACACCATATATTTT.

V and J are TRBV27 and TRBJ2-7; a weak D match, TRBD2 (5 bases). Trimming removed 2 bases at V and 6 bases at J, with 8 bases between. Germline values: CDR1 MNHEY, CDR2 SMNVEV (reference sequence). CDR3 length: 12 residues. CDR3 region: CASSLPGGEQYF. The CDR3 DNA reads TGTGCCAGCAGTTTACCAGGAGGCGAGCAGTACTTC.

CDR3 in amino acids: CAIGRDSFSYEQYF. As DNA, the CDR3 is TGTGCCATAGGCCGGGACAGCTTCTCCTACGAGCAGTACTTC. The V call is TRBV7-2, the J call TRBJ2-7; 7 nucleotides match TRBD1. The CDR3 is 14 residues long. Per germline, CDR1 SGHTA and CDR2 FQGNSA. V gave up 10 bases and J gave up 0 bases; unmatched junction bases: 9.

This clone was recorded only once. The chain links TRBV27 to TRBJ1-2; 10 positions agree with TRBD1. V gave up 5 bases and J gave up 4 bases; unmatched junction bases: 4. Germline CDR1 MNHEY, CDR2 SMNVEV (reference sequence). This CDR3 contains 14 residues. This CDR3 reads CASSLRTGGYGYTF. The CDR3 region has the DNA TGTGCCAGCAGTCTCCGGACAGGGGGCTATGGCTACACCTTC.